One T cell receptor (beta chain) is described in this entry. The length of the CDR3 is 15 residues. The germline V gene encodes CDR1 SGHRS and CDR2 YFSETQ. V was cut by 0 bases and J by 6 bases, with 12 bases left in between. The sample originates from a study of blood T cell repertoires in COVID-19. Profiling relied on immunoSEQ multiplex PCR, and the TCRdb table lists in-frame clones only, not all of them. The sample holds approximately 89,000 clones, around 72% seen once. This chain uses TRBV5-1 with TRBJ1-4; D not certain. What was sequenced was peripheral blood. The sequence was obtained from a man between 70 and 80 years old with acute or convalescent COVID-19. CDR3 sequence: CASSLDGEADEKLFF. The CDR3, as DNA: TGCGCCAGCAGCTTGGATGGGGAGGCGGATGAAAAACTGTTTTTT.